Following are 28 T cell receptor beta chains from one sample sequenced in a study of blood T cell repertoires in COVID-19. The protocol was immunoSEQ multiplex PCR, while the TCRdb copy is restricted to in-frame clones and leaves out a portion. This repertoire shows more than 250,000 clones, about 90% found once; its top ten account for 6% to 8%. Specimen: peripheral blood. The receptors shown here come from a woman aged 45-59 years with COVID-19, enrolled during active disease.

The J gene is TRBJ1-1, the V gene TRBV4-2, with D tentatively TRBD1 (6 bases). Trimming removed 4 bases from V and 1 base from J, with 16 bases in between. Germline loops: CDR1 LGHNA, CDR2 YNFKEQ. The CDR3 is 16 amino acids. The CDR3 DNA reads as TGTGCCAGCAGCCGACCCCTTCAGGGACAGAACACTGAAGCTTTCTTT. Encoded protein: CASSRPLQGQNTEAFF.

This chain joins TRBV6-2 or TRBV6-3 and TRBJ2-7; possibly TRBD2 for D (6 bases). Trimming left V 5 bases short and J 4 bases short, with 21 bases between. The CDR3 loop spans 16 amino acids. CDR1 is MNHEY, CDR2 SVGEGT, per germline. CDR3 in DNA: TGTGCCAGCAGTACGGGGGTAGCGCCCCGAGGTTACGAGCAGTACTTC. Its protein is CASSTGVAPRGYEQYF.

CDR3 sequence reads: CAIIPGQGSYEQYF. The CDR3 DNA reads as TGTGCCATCATTCCGGGACAGGGAAGCTACGAGCAGTACTTC. The V gene is TRBV10-3, the J gene TRBJ2-7; 9 bases agree with TRBD1. The CDR3 has 14 residues. The ends lost 7 bases at V and 3 bases at J; junction bases unmatched: 7. The germline gives CDR1 ENHRY, CDR2 SYGVKD.

This chain uses TRBV6-5 with TRBJ2-1; TRBD2 agrees at 7 bases. Trimming at V came to 6 bases and at J to 4 bases, leaving 6 bases not matched to a gene. Germline V gives CDR1 MNHEY, CDR2 SVGAGI. The CDR3 is made up of 14 amino acids. CDR3 nucleotides: TGTGCCAGCAGACGCCTAGCGGAGTACAATGAGCAGTTCTTC. It yields the protein CASRRLAEYNEQFF.

For this clone: The junction shows a germline mismatch at one end, possibly a read error. DNA for the CDR3: TGTGCCAGTAGCATAGCGGGAGTTGGCTACAATGAGCAGTTCTTC. Encoded protein: CASSIAGVGYNEQFF. The chain couples TRBV19 to TRBJ2-1; TRBD2 agrees at 9 bases. The germline V gene encodes CDR1 LNHDA and CDR2 SQIVND (reference sequence). CDR3 size: 15 residues.

The chain links TRBV18 to TRBJ1-4; D perhaps matches TRBD1 (5 bases). The CDR3 totals 15 residues. Germline V gene data show CDR1 as KGHSH and CDR2 as LQKENI. Trimming took 5 bases from V and 5 from J, leaving 15 bases between them. The DNA of the CDR3 is TGTGCCAGCTCAAAACCGGGACTTCAAAATGAAAAACTGTTTTTT. The encoded protein is CASSKPGLQNEKLFF. Full variable domain (remainder filled in from reference TRBV18 and TRBJ1-4): NAGVMQNPRHLVRRRGQEARLRCSPMKGHSHVYWYRQLPEEGLKFMVYLQKENIIDESGMPKERFSAEFPKEGPSILRIQQVVRGDSAAYFCASSKPGLQNEKLFFGSGTQLSVL.

As to this clone: One junction end disagrees with the germline gene, perhaps due to a read error. This rearrangement joins TRBV12-5 to TRBJ2-1; 11 positions agree with TRBD2. Germline CDR1 and CDR2: LGHNT and FRNRAP. This CDR3 region has 16 residues. The CDR3 protein is CASALRGTSGLNEQFF. Written as DNA, the CDR3 is TGTGCTAGTGCTTTGAGGGGGACTAGCGGTCTCAATGAGCAGTTCTTC.

This chain links TRBV30 with TRBJ2-2; TRBD2 aligns across 10 bases. V dropped 4 bases and J dropped 6; count of bases not matched to a gene: 5. CDR3 length: 14 amino acids. Germline V gene lookup returns CDR1 GTSNPN and CDR2 SVGIG (reference sequence). CDR3 amino acids: CAWKSSGRAGELFF. The CDR3 DNA follows: TGTGCCTGGAAGTCCAGCGGGAGGGCCGGGGAGCTGTTTTTT.

The chain has TRBV19 and TRBJ1-3; no clear D. V was clipped by 5 bases and J by 2 bases, with 16 bases between them. The CDR3 covers 16 residues. Germline CDR1 reads LNHDA; CDR2 reads SQIVND (reference sequence). This CDR3 reads CASSPAVTLAGNTIYF. DNA for the CDR3: TGTGCCAGTAGTCCAGCAGTGACTCTGGCTGGAAACACCATATATTTT.

The chain is built from TRBV6-6 and TRBJ1-1; D might be TRBD1 (5 bases). CDR3 length: 13 amino acids. Per germline, CDR1 MNHNY and CDR2 SVGAGI (reference sequence). The ends were cut back, 6 bases at V and 10 bases at J, with 18 bases in the middle. In nucleotides, the CDR3 is TGTGCCAGCAGCTTGGACGCGGGGCTTCGAGCTTTCTTT. It specifies CASSLDAGLRAFF.

V gene TRBV5-8 combines with J gene TRBJ1-4, with 9 bases that match TRBD1. The CDR3 is 19 amino acids. Germline V CDR1 and CDR2: SGHTS, YDEGEE. Trimming cost V 4 bases and J 5 bases; bases outside gene matches: 18. This CDR3 reads CASSPGSGTGYYLNEKLFF. The CDR3 region has the DNA TGTGCCAGCAGCCCCGGCTCGGGGACAGGGTATTACCTCAATGAAAAACTGTTTTTT.

The chain links TRBV7-2 to TRBJ2-2; D is possibly TRBD2 (6 bases). V shed 4 bases and J shed 7 bases, with 13 bases lying between them. The CDR3 is made up of 14 amino acids. The germline V gene encodes CDR1 SGHTA and CDR2 FQGNSA. CDR3 protein: CASSSSGLGGELFF. The CDR3 nucleotides read TGTGCCAGCAGCTCTTCGGGACTCGGCGGGGAGCTGTTTTTT.

This rearrangement joins TRBV30 to TRBJ2-2; TRBD2 aligns across 7 bases. The V and J ends lost 2 bases and 5 bases, in that order; junction bases with no gene match: 2. The CDR3 covers 13 residues. CDR1 is GTSNPN and CDR2 is SVGIG in the germline V gene (reference sequence). The CDR3 bases are TGTGCCTGGAGTTACGGGAGGACCGGGGAGCTGTTTTTT. Translation: CAWSYGRTGELFF.

V and J are TRBV5-1 and TRBJ2-1; 9 bases match TRBD2. From germline, CDR1 is SGHRS and CDR2 YFSETQ. The CDR3 is made up of 15 amino acids. The J segment lost 2 bases and the V segment lost 4 bases, leaving 4 bases of the junction unmatched. CDR3 protein: CASSIAGVAYNEQFF. CDR3 nucleotides: TGCGCCAGCAGCATAGCGGGAGTGGCCTACAATGAGCAGTTCTTC.

This chain connects TRBV11-3 to TRBJ1-5; 7 bases agree with TRBD1. CDR3 size: 15 residues. V was clipped by 4 bases and J by 5 bases; unmatched bases: 8. Germline V lookup: CDR1 SGHNT, CDR2 YENEEA. The CDR3 here is CASSSSGTEDQPQHF. Here the CDR3 DNA reads TGTGCCAGCAGCTCCTCCGGGACAGAGGATCAGCCCCAGCATTTT.

CDR3 coding DNA: TGTGCCAGCTCACCATTGGGGGACAGGGGGAACACTGAAGCTTTCTTT. It is translated as CASSPLGDRGNTEAFF. The genes are TRBV18 and TRBJ1-1; TRBD1 agrees at 10 bases. This CDR3 has 16 amino acids. The V gene end was trimmed by 2 bases and the J gene end by 1 base; junction bases not matched to a gene: 4. Per the germline V gene, CDR1 is KGHSH and CDR2 is LQKENI.

The sample holds a few counts of this clone. This sequence joins TRBV19 and TRBJ2-7, with D perhaps matching TRBD2 (5 bases). The ends were cut back, 6 bases at V and 0 bases at J, with 9 bases in the middle. The CDR3 consists of 13 residues. Germline V gene data show CDR1 as LNHDA and CDR2 as SQIVND (reference sequence). This CDR3 reads CASSSGNSYEQYF. The CDR3 DNA reads TGTGCCAGTAGCTCGGGGAACTCCTACGAGCAGTACTTC.

In this sample, this clone turned up once. V gene TRBV29-1 combines with J gene TRBJ2-1; unclear D gene. The CDR3 spans 12 residues. Germline V gene sequence: CDR1 SQVTM, CDR2 ANQGSEA. Trimming shortened V by 4 bases and J by 4 bases, and 8 bases separated the two germline ends. The CDR3 bases are TGCAGCGTTGCGAGGATATACAATGAGCAGTTCTTC. Translated, it gives CSVARIYNEQFF.

The rearrangement links TRBV7-9 to TRBJ1-1; perhaps TRBD1 as D (6 bases). The V gene's germline CDR1 is SEHNR and CDR2 FQNEAQ (reference sequence). CDR3 length: 15 amino acids. V was trimmed by 4 bases and J by 11 bases, leaving 23 bases between them. The CDR3 sequence: CASSSPNRVSRSAFF. CDR3 nucleotide sequence: TGTGCCAGCAGCTCACCGAACAGGGTATCCCGTTCTGCTTTCTTT.

The V gene is TRBV7-9, the J gene TRBJ2-3; a weak D match, TRBD1 (6 bases). The CDR3 spans 17 residues. Trimming took off 2 bases at V and 1 base at J, with 16 bases between the two ends. From germline, CDR1 is SEHNR and CDR2 FQNEAQ (reference sequence). In DNA, the CDR3 is TGTGCCAGCAGCTTAAAAGGTGGGGGCTCGGGCACAGATACGCAGTATTTT. Encoded protein: CASSLKGGGSGTDTQYF.

The rearrangement joins TRBV5-1 to TRBJ1-6; possibly TRBD1 for D (6 bases). The CDR3 runs 14 residues. The germline V gene has CDR1 SGHRS and CDR2 YFSETQ. V dropped 0 bases and J dropped 6 bases, with 7 bases sitting between them. The CDR3 DNA sequence: TGCGCCAGCAGCTTGGAACAGGGTAATTCACCCCTCCACTTT. This translates into CASSLEQGNSPLHF.

V usage is TRBV28 and J usage is TRBJ2-7; TRBD2 agrees at 9 bases. The V gene end was trimmed by 4 bases and the J gene end by 3 bases; junction bases not matched to a gene: 4. Looked up from germline, CDR1 is MDHEN and CDR2 is SYDVKM. The length of the CDR3 is 14 residues. CDR3 residues: CASSSGTSLYEQYF. The CDR3 bases are TGTGCCAGCAGTTCCGGGACTAGCCTCTACGAGCAGTACTTC.

J is TRBJ2-3 and V is TRBV7-6; TRBD2 is a possible D gene (5 bases). V lost 8 bases, J lost 1 base, and 16 bases lay in between. Germline V gene lookup returns CDR1 SGHVS and CDR2 FNYEAQ. There are 15 residues in the CDR3. The CDR3 is CASGGVGGGTDTQYF. The CDR3 nucleotides read TGTGCCAGCGGAGGCGTCGGCGGAGGCACAGATACGCAGTATTTT.

The chain has TRBV19 and TRBJ2-2; TRBD1 matches at 12 bases. CDR3 length equals 15 residues. Trimming at V came to 4 bases and at J to 7 bases, leaving 4 bases not matched to a gene. Germline assignment: CDR1 LNHDA and CDR2 SQIVND (reference sequence). This chain's CDR3 is CASSTGQGAYGELFF. The CDR3 nucleotides read TGTGCCAGTAGTACGGGACAGGGGGCTTACGGGGAGCTGTTTTTT. The full variable domain, with the rest looked up from reference TRBV19 and TRBJ2-2, is DGGITQSPKYLFRKEGQNVTLSCEQNLNHDAMYWYRQDPGQGLRLIYYSQIVNDFQKGDIAEGYSVSREKKESFPLTVTSAQKNPTAFYLCASSTGQGAYGELFFGEGSRLTVL.

The chain couples TRBV4-1 to TRBJ1-1; 8 nucleotides match TRBD1. Germline-derived CDR1 and CDR2 are MGHRA and YSYEKL. This CDR3 has 14 amino acids. Trimming removed 0 bases from V and 8 bases from J; junction bases left unmatched: 5. CDR3 sequence (DNA): TGCGCCAGCAGCCAAGACGGGAACAGGGGGGAAGCTTTCTTT. It translates to CASSQDGNRGEAFF.

The chain joins TRBV6-5 to TRBJ1-2, with D hard to call. The CDR3 spans 13 residues. V lost 0 bases, J lost 6 bases, and 8 bases lay in between. From germline, CDR1 is MNHEY and CDR2 SVGAGI. The CDR3 region is CASSYSPGDGYTF. The CDR3, as DNA: TGTGCCAGCAGTTACTCTCCCGGGGATGGCTACACCTTC.

The genes are TRBV3-1 (or the pseudogene TRBV3-2) and TRBJ2-7; 14 nucleotides match TRBD2. This CDR3 spans 14 amino acids. J lost 7 bases, V lost 4 bases, and 3 bases had no gene match. In germline, CDR1 is LGHDT, CDR2 YNNKEL (reference sequence). Written as DNA, the CDR3 is TGTGCCAGCAGCCCTTGGACTAGCGGGGGGGAGCAGTACTTC. Translated, it gives CASSPWTSGGEQYF.

This clone was observed a few times. The chain recombines TRBV11-2 with TRBJ1-2; maybe TRBD1 (5 bases). Germline CDR1 reads SGHAT; CDR2 reads FQNNGV. The V gene lost 5 bases and the J gene lost 8 bases, with 21 bases spanning the gap. CDR3 size: 15 residues. The CDR3 sequence: CASSPGGRGSKGYTF. The CDR3 coding sequence is TGTGCCAGCAGCCCGGGGGGGAGGGGATCGAAGGGCTACACCTTC.